The TCR beta chain under discussion was sequenced for a study of cytomegalovirus exposure and HLA in healthy donors (dated by TCRdb to 2017 to 2019). About the investigation overall: In an earlier analysis of some 610 of the donors, approximately 300 Gb of sequence data and 90 million to 130 million unique TCR beta sequences from roughly 180 million T cells were reported. Across 398 genotyped donors of the cohort, an average of roughly 200,000 unique TCR beta nucleotide sequences per donor were sequenced, and roughly 17% of those sequences were non-productive. In the later analysis, no new phenotypic data were used to find candidate immune exposures; instead, reliance was placed on TCR beta sequences and their occurrence across donors. The T cell repertoires of about 700 subjects were profiled by immunosequencing and related to cytomegalovirus serostatus. An earlier analysis of around 640 of the donors used high-throughput TCR beta sequencing to judge whether each TCR beta V gene segment behaved as functional or pseudogenic. Class I and class II HLA loci were covered by the typing at four-digit resolution. Four to six DR-DQ haplotypes were handled as single units for association and clustering, since linkage in the cohort was strong. To predict cytomegalovirus infection status, the study combined high-throughput TCR immunosequencing, statistical association of individual TCRs with disease status, and machine learning. In addition to the first cohort of 666 subjects, a separate validation cohort of 100 to 150 different subjects was used. A later analysis re-analyzed previously published TCR beta repertoires from roughly 600 donors and added high-resolution HLA genotyping to study TCR occurrence patterns. Donor age, sex, ethnicity and CMV serostatus were collected together with the repertoire data. Of the approximately 370 genotyped donors, more than 75% were placed in the genetic ancestry cluster associated with self-reported Caucasian donors. Genome-wide SNP genotypes for about 60% of the roughly 670 donors were used in a later genetic analysis, which treated that subset as a discovery cohort. Roughly 300 gigabases of sequencing data and approximately 93 million unique TCR sequences were included in an early release covering 550 to 800 HLA-typed donors. The study was designed to test whether signatures of past pathogen exposure could be identified by cataloging public T cell receptors. All discovery cohort repertoires had been generated using a single sequencing platform. Typing coverage varied by locus: about 629-640 donors for A, B, C, DRB1 and DQB1; approximately 500 for DQA1; around 570 for DPA1; around 490 for DPB1. What the research found in general, with its limitations: In a later analysis, most CMV-associated TCR beta chains were found to appear HLA-restricted, with HLA associations seemingly driven largely by CMV exposure. A further reported finding was that TCR beta sequences accurately predicted the HLA-A and HLA-B alleles for most subjects in the first cohort. Compared with the approximately 700-donor mean, donors in an Asian-associated ancestry cluster had fewer N-insertions in productive TCRs, according to a later genetic analysis. The earlier analysis of 450 to 700 of the donors excluded 15 to 20 rarely observed V segments, including chromosome 9 orphons, because counts were too low. Roughly uniform sequencing depth across donors was assumed in presence/absence analyses, although this assumption may not hold. A later analysis found that HLA-associated TCR beta chains were more clonally expanded and had lower generation probabilities than equally common non-associated chains. A later analysis found that TCR association rates varied across HLA loci, with DRB1 alleles showing the most associated TCRs and HLA-C alleles the fewest. For the cohort, immune exposure information was limited to CMV serostatus. A few of the identified cytomegalovirus-associated TCR beta chains were confirmed in vitro to be specific for cytomegalovirus antigens. The study gave a list of 150 to 200 TCR beta chains associated with cytomegalovirus. Assigning TCR associations to individual alleles was difficult when HLA alleles, especially DR and DQ, strongly co-occurred. In a later analysis, around 17,000 TCR beta sequences were associated with specific HLA alleles at a false discovery rate of 0.05. In this cohort, only TCR beta chains were sequenced, and detectable features were limited by the absence of alpha or paired-chain data. Linkage disequilibrium might explain the correlated functional status among segregating V segments, but an unknown experimental factor could not be ruled out. A later analysis reported that several top co-occurrence clusters appeared linked to parvovirus B19, influenza, CMV and Epstein-Barr virus. According to the authors, the approach could potentially be generalized to other disease states and immunological phenotypes. A group of highly shared sequence variants was considered likely to be a technical artifact of the sequencing pipeline. Broadly in line with IMGT annotations, most TCR beta V segments showed up in productive rearrangements about 87% or about 30% of the time in an earlier analysis of around 600 of the donors. While some public TCRs were present in many individuals, most TCR sequences turned up only very rarely across donors. HLA typing was unavailable for some donors at each locus, so association tests used only the typed subset. The classifier was reported to diagnose cytomegalovirus status with high specificity and sensitivity in both the original cohort and the validation cohort. Because the 87-base-pair reads could not distinguish some IMGT-functional V segments, including TRBV6-2 and TRBV6-3, those segments were excluded. An association between a missense DCLRE1C variant and V-gene and J-gene trimming of TCR beta chains was found in a later genetic analysis and replicated in an independent cohort.

CDR1 and CDR2, looked up from the germline V gene (reference sequence), are SGHNT and YYREEE. V lost 3 bases and J lost 0 bases; the stretch between them is 15 bases long. From its cysteine to its phenylalanine, the CDR3 spans 16 amino acids. The kept DNA is CDR3 alone, 48 bases in frame from the first base. The library relied on the immunoSEQ multiplex PCR assay. For the multiplex PCR, a mixture combining 60 forward primers for TCR Vbeta segments and 13 reverse primers for TCR Jbeta segments was used. A multiplex PCR assay on genomic DNA amplified the CDR3 region of rearranged TCR beta genes. The Illumina HiSeq System was used to sequence the amplified TCR beta libraries as 87-base-pair reads. In the original analysis: A later analysis tallied 80 million to 95 million unique TCR beta chains across the 610 or so repertoires, and approximately 12 million of those chains were shared by two or more donors. Raw reads were error-corrected and collapsed into unique sequences with a nearest-neighbor algorithm that merged closely related sequences to remove PCR and sequencing errors. Alignment of CDR3 sequences to IMGT reference sequences was used to assign V, D and J gene segments. For a sequence to be retained, a match of at least six nucleotides to both a V gene segment and a J gene segment was required. Rearrangements were classified as productive when the CDR3 lacked stop codons and remained in frame with V and J, and all other rearrangements were classified as non-productive. Following IMGT convention, CDR3 was defined as the stretch from the second conserved V-encoded cysteine up to the conserved J-encoded phenylalanine. Sequences without an unambiguous match to a single V gene segment were excluded from the earlier analysis of several hundred of the donors. In an earlier analysis of 587 of the donors, V segments were called functional above 56.7% productive rearrangements and were called segregating when the between-donor standard deviation exceeded 5%. A statistical classification framework was developed to diagnose cytomegalovirus status using the catalog of TCR beta chain sequences. A later analysis assigned V and J genes by comparing TCR nucleotide sequences with IMGT/GENE-DB human TR gene sequences. A later analysis assigned CDR3 sequences and most-parsimonious VDJ recombination scenarios with the TCRdist pipeline. In a later analysis, every TCR beta chain was defined by the combination of its CDR3 amino acid sequence and its V-gene family, and reads without a unique V-gene family were dropped. In a later analysis, around 600 highly shared, low-generation-probability nucleotide sequences were removed to address suspected cross-contamination and a sequencing artifact. For each public chain, a later analysis derived a clonal expansion index from normalized ranks of inferred template counts within each repertoire. A later analysis computed generation probabilities with a VDJ recombination model fitted to out-of-frame rearrangements, and checked the results against IGoR. A later analysis scored TCR-TCR, TCR-HLA and TCR-CMV co-occurrence with hypergeometric tests, applying a repertoire-size bias correction to TCR pairs. In a later analysis, false discovery rates were estimated by permuting HLA or CMV assignments 20 times. A later analysis grouped co-occurring TCRs with DBSCAN, adding TCRdist sequence similarity when clustering within HLA-allele-positive subsets. Repertoires with fewer than 30,000 or more than 120,000 public chains were left out of co-occurrence clustering, as were about five repertoires with anomalous nucleotide sharing. The table comes from immuneACCESS by way of TCRdb, which keeps in-frame sequences with V and J called. Part of the clones is missing from these tables; in studies checked, under half for an unresolved V gene and the rest for unknown reasons. Clonal size and the V and J genes are those of that table, whereas D and trimming came from the DNA. A total of roughly 120,000 clones appear in this sample, roughly 80% of them only once. The ten biggest clones cover around 3.3% of the sample.

A note on this clone: The specificity of this receptor is unknown. No clone much larger than this one lies a single base away; base qualities are absent.

The cohort was made up of approximately 670 healthy bone marrow donors. All cohort members were sampled while nominally healthy, although unrecorded immune exposures were likely present. The donor was CMV seronegative and was included in the group of a few hundred seronegative cohort members. A peripheral blood sample was collected from each donor, and TCR beta sequencing was performed on peripheral blood mononuclear cells. The Qiagen DNeasy Blood Extraction Kit was used to extract genomic DNA from the blood cell samples. Input material: PBMCs. The V gene is TRBV5-4 and the J gene is TRBJ1-2; possibly the D gene is TRBD1, per 5 matching bases. The TCR was taken from a male donor in good health and CMV-seronegative. The nucleotide sequence reads TGTGCCAGCAGCTCGGGCTTCGGACAAGCTAACTATGGCTACACCTTC. Translated, it gives CASSSGFGQANYGYTF.